The 27 T cell receptor beta chains below were found in one sample sequenced in a study of CD8+CD57+ T cells in acquired aplastic anemia. Genomic DNA served as template for TCR beta VDJ and CDR3 profiling. TCRdb re-called the reads through MiXCR, storing one row per CDR3 protein. The table lists 200,000 to 250,000 distinct CDR3 sequences, approximately 35% of them singletons, with around 1.1% in the top ten. The specimen sequenced was sorted CD4+, CD8+, or CD8+CD57+ T cells (not recorded which) from PBMCs. These TCRs come from a human donor in good health, serving as a control.

J is TRBJ2-1 and V is TRBV5-1, with TRBD2 identical over 8 bases. Losses at the gene ends were 1 base for V and 7 bases for J; bases not matched to a gene: 13. Germline values: CDR1 SGHRS, CDR2 YFSETQ. The CDR3 consists of 17 residues. The CDR3 spells CASSLISGRGSGNEQFF. For the CDR3, the DNA is TGCGCCAGCAGCTTGATAAGCGGGAGAGGTTCCGGGAATGAGCAGTTCTTC.

In the case of this clonotype: A much larger clone is a single base away; this may be a read error. The chain is built from TRBV20-1 and TRBJ1-2; a possible D gene is TRBD1 (6 bases). Germline V gene data show CDR1 as DFQATT and CDR2 as SNEGSKA (reference sequence). Trimming stripped 6 bases from V and 4 bases from J, with 15 bases between. The CDR3 has 13 residues. The CDR3 sequence: CSAMMGAAYGYTF. DNA of the CDR3: TGCAGTGCGATGATGGGGGCAGCCTATGGCTACACCTTC.

This clonotype showed up many times. V and J are TRBV19 and TRBJ1-1; D remains ambiguous. Looked up from germline, CDR1 is LNHDA and CDR2 is SQIVND (reference sequence). This CDR3 contains 13 residues. Trimming took 7 bases from V and 1 from J, leaving 10 bases between them. CDR3 coding DNA: TGTGCCAGTAAATACACGTCGAACACTGAAGCTTTCTTT. Translated: CASKYTSNTEAFF.

This chain joins TRBV11-1 and TRBJ2-1, with 7 positions matching TRBD2. After removal of 4 bases from V and 7 bases from J, the junction contained 16 bases not matched to a gene. Germline CDR1 and CDR2: SGHAT and FQDESV (reference sequence). This CDR3 is 17 amino acids long. Here the CDR3 reads CASSSTSRLADLNEQFF. In nucleotides, the CDR3 is TGTGCCAGCAGCTCGACATCCCGTCTAGCGGATTTGAATGAGCAGTTCTTC.

This clonotype was picked up a small number of times. A read error may explain this, as a much larger clone is one base away. The V gene is TRBV10-3, the J gene TRBJ2-7; D remains unclear. Germline values: CDR1 ENHRY, CDR2 SYGVKD. This CDR3 has 18 residues. V shed 2 bases and J shed 5 bases, with 25 bases lying between them. For the CDR3, the DNA is TGTGCCATCAGTGAGCCCGTGGGCTCTATCTGGGCAAGGCACGAGCAGTACTTC. It encodes CAISEPVGSIWARHEQYF.

V usage is TRBV10-1 and J usage is TRBJ2-7; 7 bases line up with TRBD2. CDR3 size: 16 residues. The germline CDR1 and CDR2 sequences are WNHNN and SYGVQD (reference sequence). V lost 4 bases, J lost 0 bases, and 9 bases stayed unmatched. DNA for the CDR3: TGCGCCAGCAGTGGCGGACCTAGCGGAGGCTCCTACGAGCAGTACTTC. This sequence encodes CASSGGPSGGSYEQYF.

In regard to this clonotype: Being one base from a much bigger clone, this may be a read error. The chain carries TRBV7-9 and TRBJ1-5, with 7 bases matching TRBD1. Near its end, the DNA agrees better with TRBJ2-3, so the J call may be wrong. CDR1 and CDR2 from the germline V gene are SEHNR and FQNEAQ (reference sequence). The CDR3 loop spans 15 amino acids. CDR3 nucleotide sequence: TGTGCCAGCAGCTTTAGCCGGACAGGTAATCAGCCCCAGTATTTT. Protein sequence: CASSFSRTGNQPQYF.

This clonotype has a handful of counts. This chain uses TRBV5-5 with TRBJ1-4; D is unresolved. The CDR3 runs 14 residues. Trimming stripped 5 bases from V and 1 base from J, with 9 bases between. Germline CDR1 and CDR2: SGHKS and YYEKEE (reference sequence). CDR3 loop: CASRYRETNEKLFF. The CDR3 DNA follows: TGTGCCAGCAGATACAGAGAAACTAATGAAAAACTGTTTTTT.

This clonotype has at least ten counts. The chain recombines TRBV7-3 with TRBJ1-6, with a tentative D call TRBD1 (5 bases). Germline CDR1 and CDR2: SGHTA and FQGTGA. The CDR3 is made up of 15 amino acids. The ends were cut back, 2 bases at V and 7 bases at J, with 12 bases in the middle. CDR3 nucleotide sequence: TGTGCCAGCAGCTTAGGAGGGGATCGGAATTCACCCCTCCACTTT. The encoded protein is CASSLGGDRNSPLHF.

This rearrangement joins TRBV7-8 to TRBJ2-7; D is possibly TRBD2 (7 bases). CDR1 SGHVS and CDR2 FQNEAQ come from the germline V gene. The CDR3 extends over 14 amino acids. V was clipped by 3 bases and J by 6 bases, with 15 bases between them. This CDR3 is CASSFSGAGAEQYF. The CDR3 DNA reads as TGTGCCAGCAGCTTCTCGGGGGCGGGAGCCGAGCAGTACTTC.

This clonotype was observed many times. The chain joins TRBV29-1 to TRBJ2-3, with D unresolved. The CDR3 has 12 amino acids. The germline V and J ends were trimmed by 4 bases and 4 bases, with 9 bases remaining between them. Germline V gives CDR1 SQVTM, CDR2 ANQGSEA. CDR3 in DNA: TGCAGCGTTGCCTTAGACGCAGATACGCAGTATTTT. Translating gives CSVALDADTQYF.

This clonotype showed up just a few times. A read error may account for a junction end that differs from germline. V gene TRBV20-1 combines with J gene TRBJ1-3; possibly TRBD1 for D (6 bases). Germline lookup yields CDR1 DFQATT and CDR2 SNEGSKA (reference sequence). The CDR3 contains 13 residues. The CDR3 here is CSAFRDIQNTTYF. Written as DNA, the CDR3 is TGCAGTGCCTTCCGGGACATCCAAAACACCACATATTTT.

The rearrangement links TRBV7-3 to TRBJ2-5, with TRBD2 matching over 14 bases. The junction had 7 bases not matched to a gene; V was cut back by 8 bases and J by 5 bases. Germline-derived CDR1 and CDR2 are SGHTA and FQGTGA. The CDR3 covers 15 residues. DNA for the CDR3: TGTGCCAGCGCCCCCGGACTAGCGGGAGGCGAGACCCAGTACTTC. Translating it yields CASAPGLAGGETQYF.

This chain connects TRBV5-6 to TRBJ2-6, with D possibly being TRBD1 (5 bases). This CDR3 comprises 15 residues. From germline, CDR1 is SGHDT and CDR2 YYEEEE. Trimming shortened V by 4 bases and J by 1 base, and 9 bases separated the two germline ends. CDR3 sequence reads: CASSPTGSGANVLTF. DNA for the CDR3: TGTGCCAGCAGCCCTACAGGTTCTGGGGCCAACGTCCTGACTTTC.

About this clonotype: A read error is possible here, since a much larger clone lies one base away. J is TRBJ2-1 and V is TRBV2; either TRBD1 or TRBD2 may supply D (5 bases each). The CDR3 is made up of 14 amino acids. V was cut by 8 bases and J by 4 bases, with 15 bases left in between. Germline loops: CDR1 SNHLY, CDR2 FYNNEI. This CDR3 is CASFRDGAYNEQFF. The CDR3 DNA is TGTGCCAGCTTCCGGGACGGAGCATACAATGAGCAGTTCTTC. The full variable domain, in which reference TRBV2 and TRBJ2-1 provide the parts outside the CDR3, is EPEVTQTPSHQVTQMGQEVILRCVPISNHLYFYWYRQILGQKVEFLVSFYNNEISEKSEIFDDQFSVERPDGSNFTLKIRSTKLEDSAMYFCASFRDGAYNEQFFGPGTRLTVL.

On this clonotype itself: The junction and the germline gene differ at one end; a read error may be behind it. The rearrangement uses TRBV2 and TRBJ2-4; 7 positions match TRBD1. The CDR3 runs 12 residues. Germline values: CDR1 SNHLY, CDR2 FYNNEI. The CDR3 DNA reads TGTGCCAGCGGGACAGTAAAAAACATTCAGTACTTT. It encodes CASGTVKNIQYF.

A note on this clonotype: A much more abundant neighbour one base away suggests this may be a read error. This chain connects TRBV19 to TRBJ1-2, with 9 nucleotides matching TRBD1. Germline CDR1 reads LNHDA; CDR2 reads SQIVND (reference sequence). The CDR3 covers 15 residues. The CDR3 DNA reads as TGTGCCAGTAGTATGGGGACAGGGAATTTGGAAGGCTACGCCTTC. This sequence encodes CASSMGTGNLEGYAF. Filled out from reference TRBV19 and TRBJ1-2, the complete variable domain reads DGGITQSPKYLFRKEGQNVTLSCEQNLNHDAMYWYRQDPGQGLRLIYYSQIVNDFQKGDIAEGYSVSREKKESFPLTVTSAQKNPTAFYLCASSMGTGNLEGYAFGSGTRLTVV.

As for this clonotype: The junction departs from the called germline gene at one end, perhaps through a read error. V usage is TRBV11-1 and J usage is TRBJ1-5; a weak D match, TRBD1 (5 bases). Germline-derived CDR1 and CDR2 are SGHAT and FQDESV (reference sequence). This CDR3 comprises 15 residues. CDR3 nucleotides: TGTGCCCGCAGCGGGGAGGGGTCGGGCAATCAGCCCCAGCATTTT. This gives the protein CARSGEGSGNQPQHF.

The V and J genes are TRBV6-1 and TRBJ2-3; 8 nucleotides agree with TRBD1. V lost 7 bases, J lost 7 bases, and 19 bases stayed unmatched. The length of the CDR3 is 17 residues. Germline lookup yields CDR1 MNHNS and CDR2 SASEGT. CDR3 coding DNA: TGTGCCAGCACCACTCGGTCGGGGACAGGCTTTTATAATACGCAGTATTTT. Translation: CASTTRSGTGFYNTQYF.

This clonotype appeared many times. The chain recombines TRBV7-9 with TRBJ1-1; 8 bases line up with TRBD1. The V segment lost 2 bases and the J segment 5 bases; nucleotides outside the gene matches: 10. This CDR3 region has 16 residues. Germline V gene lookup returns CDR1 SEHNR and CDR2 FQNEAQ (reference sequence). The CDR3 nucleotides are TGTGCCAGCAGCTTAAACACAGGGGGAGCGGTGACTGAAGCTTTCTTT. Translating gives CASSLNTGGAVTEAFF. Using reference TRBV7-9 and TRBJ1-1 for the parts outside the CDR3, the full variable domain is DTGVSQNPRHKITKRGQNVTFRCDPISEHNRLYWYRQTLGQGPEFLTYFQNEAQLEKSRLLSDRFSAERPKGSFSTLEIQRTEQGDSAMYLCASSLNTGGAVTEAFFGQGTRLTVV.

This clonotype was counted ten times or more. The chain joins TRBV20-1 to TRBJ1-1; D is possibly TRBD1 (6 bases). The CDR3 is 15 amino acids. Germline CDR1 DFQATT, CDR2 SNEGSKA (reference sequence). Trimming pared 0 bases from V and 7 bases from J, leaving 18 bases between. The CDR3 nucleotides read TGCAGTGCTAGAGATTGGCGTTGGGGGCAGGGTGAAGCTTTCTTT. Translation gives CSARDWRWGQGEAFF.

In regard to this clonotype: This clone may be a read error of a much larger clone one base away. This rearrangement joins TRBV2 to TRBJ1-4; 9 positions agree with TRBD1. The CDR3 contains 14 residues. Germline assignment: CDR1 SNHLY and CDR2 FYNNEI. The CDR3 nucleotides are TGTGCCAGCACCACCGGGACAGGGAATGGAAAACTGTTTTTT. This encodes CASTTGTGNGKLFF.

This chain links TRBV2 with TRBJ1-4; no definite D call. The CDR3 contains 15 residues. V lost 7 bases to trimming and J lost 4 bases, with 16 bases between them. CDR1 is SNHLY, CDR2 FYNNEI, per germline. This chain's CDR3 is CASTLTGLGNEKLFF. The CDR3 region has the DNA TGTGCCAGCACCCTGACCGGTCTTGGTAATGAAAAACTGTTTTTT.

Details on this clonotype: Being one base from a much bigger clone, this may be a read error. The chain employs TRBV5-1 and TRBJ1-2; 8 bases map to TRBD1. CDR3 length equals 16 residues. The germline V gene has CDR1 SGHRS and CDR2 YFSETQ. J gave up 10 bases and V 0 bases, and 14 bases lay outside the gene matches. For the CDR3, the DNA is TGCGCCAGCAGCTTGGTTAGGACAGGGCAAAGGCATGACTACACCTTC. Its protein product is CASSLVRTGQRHDYTF.

In the case of this clonotype: A much larger clone differs from this one at a single base, so this may be a read error. The chain has TRBV7-9 and TRBJ1-1; no firm D call. This CDR3 region has 15 residues. V lost 4 bases and J 4 bases, leaving 16 bases between the germline ends. CDR1 and CDR2 from the germline V gene are SEHNR and FQNEAQ (reference sequence). For the CDR3, the DNA is TGTGCCAGCAGCTCTAGGATAGGGATGAGCACTGAAGCTTTCTTT. As protein: CASSSRIGMSTEAFF.

This clonotype was detected ten times or more. V and J are TRBV4-1 and TRBJ1-2, with D perhaps TRBD1 (6 bases). Between the trimmed V and J ends, which lost 0 bases and 8 bases, there was a span of 19 bases. CDR1 is MGHRA and CDR2 is YSYEKL in the germline V gene. CDR3 length: 16 amino acids. CDR3 nucleotide sequence: TGCGCCAGCAGCCAAGAATCTCGGGGGGCGCATAAGGGCTACACCTTC. Protein sequence: CASSQESRGAHKGYTF.

There are many counts of this clonotype. The chain uses TRBV7-7 and TRBJ2-5; 8 nucleotides align to TRBD2. The V segment lost 5 bases and the J segment 4 bases; nucleotides outside the gene matches: 9. The CDR3 is made up of 15 amino acids. The germline V gene has CDR1 SSHAT and CDR2 FNYEAQ (reference sequence). The CDR3 DNA follows: TGTGCCAGCAGCCCCACGGGAGGGATTGGAGAGACCCAGTACTTC. Its protein is CASSPTGGIGETQYF. Full variable domain (outside the CDR3, taken from reference TRBV7-7 and TRBJ2-5): GAGVSQSPRYKVTKRGQDVTLRCDPISSHATLYWYQQALGQGPEFLTYFNYEAQPDKSGLPSDRFSAERPEGSISTLTIQRTEQRDSAMYRCASSPTGGIGETQYFGPGTRLLVL.